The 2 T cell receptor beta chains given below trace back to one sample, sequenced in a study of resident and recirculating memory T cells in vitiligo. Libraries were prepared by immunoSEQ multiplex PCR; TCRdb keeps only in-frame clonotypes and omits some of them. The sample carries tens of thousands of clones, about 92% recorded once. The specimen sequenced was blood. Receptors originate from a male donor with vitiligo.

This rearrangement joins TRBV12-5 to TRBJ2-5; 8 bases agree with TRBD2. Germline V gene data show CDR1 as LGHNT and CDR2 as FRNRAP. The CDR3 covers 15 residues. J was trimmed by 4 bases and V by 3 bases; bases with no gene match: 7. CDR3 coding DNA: TGTGCTAGTGGTTTCGGGGGACTAGAGAGAGAGACCCAGTACTTC. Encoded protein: CASGFGGLERETQYF.

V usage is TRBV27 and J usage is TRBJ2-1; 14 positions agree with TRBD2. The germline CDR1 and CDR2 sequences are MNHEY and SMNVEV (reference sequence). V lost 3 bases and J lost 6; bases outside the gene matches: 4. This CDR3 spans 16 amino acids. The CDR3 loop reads CASSLSGLAGANEQFF. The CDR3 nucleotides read TGTGCCAGCAGTTTGTCGGGACTAGCGGGAGCCAATGAGCAGTTCTTC.